These 13 T cell receptor beta chains share one sample of origin, sequenced in a study of blood T cell repertoires in COVID-19 (dated by TCRdb to the early 2020s). Libraries were built with the immunoSEQ multiplex PCR assay. TCRdb mirrors the immuneACCESS table, restricted to in-frame sequences. Some clones are absent from its copies; in checked studies, under half trace to an unresolved V gene, and the reason for the others is unknown. The sample table records just over 200,000 clones; more than 75% of these occur just once. The ten largest clonotypes hold 5.9% of the sample. Material: peripheral blood. The receptors here all came from a man at least 80 years old with acute or convalescent COVID-19.

This chain uses TRBV7-3 with TRBJ2-1; 9 positions match TRBD2. The CDR3 contains 17 residues. CDR1 and CDR2 from the germline V gene are SGHTA and FQGTGA. The trim removed 5 bases at V and 4 bases at J, leaving 12 bases unmatched. CDR3 amino acids: CASSPKRASGIYNEQFF. CDR3 in DNA: TGTGCCAGCAGCCCCAAAAGGGCTAGCGGGATTTACAATGAGCAGTTCTTC.

This sequence joins TRBV9 and TRBJ2-1; a weak D match, TRBD2 (5 bases). The CDR3 totals 15 residues. Trimming removed 0 bases from V and 5 bases from J, with 12 bases in between. Germline loops: CDR1 SGDLS, CDR2 YYNGEE. This chain's CDR3 is CASSVAGRAHNEQFF. In nucleotides, the CDR3 is TGTGCCAGCAGCGTAGCTGGGCGGGCACACAATGAGCAGTTCTTC.

The chain carries TRBV19 and TRBJ2-1; 9 nucleotides line up with TRBD1. J lost 4 bases, V lost 5 bases, and 9 bases had no gene match. CDR1 and CDR2 (germline): LNHDA, SQIVND (reference sequence). The CDR3 totals 16 residues. CDR3 loop: CASSSLDRGLYNEQFF. The CDR3 nucleotides read TGTGCCAGTAGTTCTCTGGACAGGGGTTTATACAATGAGCAGTTCTTC.

V and J are TRBV6-5 and TRBJ1-1; 8 nucleotides line up with TRBD1. Germline values: CDR1 MNHEY, CDR2 SVGAGI. Trimming at V came to 4 bases and at J to 0 bases, leaving 1 base not matched to a gene. The CDR3 sequence is 14 residues long. CDR3 DNA sequence: TGTGCCAGCAGTTCAGGGGGCATGAACACTGAAGCTTTCTTT. Translating gives CASSSGGMNTEAFF.

CDR3 sequence reads: CASSPRPAGFAEQYV. The CDR3 DNA is TGTGCCAGCTCACCAAGGCCAGCGGGATTCGCCGAGCAGTACGTC. The chain joins TRBV18 to TRBJ2-7, with 7 bases that match TRBD2. Germline CDR1 and CDR2: KGHSH and LQKENI. This CDR3 comprises 15 residues. Unmatched junction bases numbered 10, after V lost 2 bases and J lost 6 bases.

This clone was detected only once. The rearrangement uses TRBV23-1 and TRBJ1-2, with D uncertain. TRBV23-1 is an ORF; its function is uncertain. This CDR3 is built from 13 residues. Trimming removed 2 bases at V and 3 bases at J, with 7 bases between. CDR3 protein: CASSQRRDYGYTF. CDR3 in DNA: TGCGCCAGCAGTCAACGCCGGGACTATGGCTACACCTTC.

The chain recombines TRBV24-1 with TRBJ2-7, with TRBD1 identical over 7 bases. Germline trimming cut 7 bases from V and 4 bases from J; bases unmatched to any gene: 9. CDR1 KGHDR and CDR2 SFDVKD come from the germline V gene. This CDR3 is built from 14 residues. CDR3 DNA: TGTGCCACCAGGACCGGGGACAGCCTGTACGAGCAGTACGTC. It is translated as CATRTGDSLYEQYV.

J is TRBJ2-7 and V is TRBV28; possibly TRBD2 for D (5 bases). Germline V gene data show CDR1 as MDHEN and CDR2 as SYDVKM. Trimming took off 5 bases at V and 6 bases at J, with 17 bases between the two ends. The CDR3 is made up of 14 amino acids. The CDR3 loop reads CASSPPPSGGEQYF. The CDR3 region has the DNA TGTGCCAGCAGTCCTCCCCCGAGCGGCGGCGAGCAGTACTTC. The whole variable domain, remainder taken from reference TRBV28 and TRBJ2-7, is DVKVTQSSRYLVKRTGEKVFLECVQDMDHENMFWYRQDPGLGLRLIYFSYDVKMKEKGDIPEGYSVSREKKERFSLILESASTNQTSMYLCASSPPPSGGEQYFGPGTRLTVT.

This clone came up a few times. V usage is TRBV7-9 and J usage is TRBJ1-6, with TRBD1 matching over 7 bases. Germline V gene sequence: CDR1 SEHNR, CDR2 FQNEAQ (reference sequence). The CDR3 contains 16 residues. V lost 5 bases, J lost 4 bases, and 8 bases stayed unmatched. DNA for the CDR3: TGTGCCAGCAGCCCCGGGACAGAGTTATATAATTCACCCCTCCACTTT. It is translated as CASSPGTELYNSPLHF. Filled out from reference TRBV7-9 and TRBJ1-6, the complete variable domain reads DTGVSQNPRHKITKRGQNVTFRCDPISEHNRLYWYRQTLGQGPEFLTYFQNEAQLEKSRLLSDRFSAERPKGSFSTLEIQRTEQGDSAMYLCASSPGTELYNSPLHFGNGTRLTVT.

The V call is TRBV12-3 or TRBV12-4, the J call TRBJ2-7, with D maybe TRBD1 (5 bases). CDR3 length equals 13 residues. Trimming stripped 6 bases from V and 4 bases from J, with 13 bases between. CDR3 sequence: CASRPKYRYEQYF. CDR3 coding DNA: TGTGCCAGCAGGCCTAAATACAGGTACGAGCAGTACTTC.

This clone was counted a few times. The genes are TRBV7-2 and TRBJ2-5; TRBD1 matches 9 bases. The CDR3 is 15 residues long. The germline CDR1 and CDR2 sequences are SGHTA and FQGNSA. Losses at the gene ends were 2 bases for V and 2 bases for J; bases not matched to a gene: 3. The DNA for the CDR3 is TGTGCCAGCAGCTTAAGGACAGGGGATCAAGAGACCCAGTACTTC. Translation: CASSLRTGDQETQYF. The entire variable domain, with the rest obtained from reference TRBV7-2 and TRBJ2-5, is as follows: GAGVSQSPSNKVTEKGKDVELRCDPISGHTALYWYRQSLGQGLEFLIYFQGNSAPDKSGLPSDRFSAERTGGSVSTLTIQRTQQEDSAVYLCASSLRTGDQETQYFGPGTRLLVL.

This clone appeared a few times. V is TRBV18 and J is TRBJ2-7; TRBD1 might be the D (6 bases). The CDR3 runs 12 residues. Germline loops: CDR1 KGHSH, CDR2 LQKENI. Trimming stripped 3 bases from V and 5 bases from J, with 8 bases between. The CDR3 DNA is TGTGCCAGCTCACCGAACAGGGACGAGCAGTACTTC. Translated, it gives CASSPNRDEQYF.

The chain couples TRBV30 to TRBJ2-2; D is ambiguous. The germline V and J ends were trimmed by 2 bases and 5 bases, with 9 bases remaining between them. This CDR3 is built from 13 residues. Looked up from germline, CDR1 is GTSNPN and CDR2 is SVGIG (reference sequence). CDR3: CAWSPQLTGELFF. CDR3 nucleotides: TGTGCCTGGAGTCCTCAGTTAACCGGGGAGCTGTTTTTT.